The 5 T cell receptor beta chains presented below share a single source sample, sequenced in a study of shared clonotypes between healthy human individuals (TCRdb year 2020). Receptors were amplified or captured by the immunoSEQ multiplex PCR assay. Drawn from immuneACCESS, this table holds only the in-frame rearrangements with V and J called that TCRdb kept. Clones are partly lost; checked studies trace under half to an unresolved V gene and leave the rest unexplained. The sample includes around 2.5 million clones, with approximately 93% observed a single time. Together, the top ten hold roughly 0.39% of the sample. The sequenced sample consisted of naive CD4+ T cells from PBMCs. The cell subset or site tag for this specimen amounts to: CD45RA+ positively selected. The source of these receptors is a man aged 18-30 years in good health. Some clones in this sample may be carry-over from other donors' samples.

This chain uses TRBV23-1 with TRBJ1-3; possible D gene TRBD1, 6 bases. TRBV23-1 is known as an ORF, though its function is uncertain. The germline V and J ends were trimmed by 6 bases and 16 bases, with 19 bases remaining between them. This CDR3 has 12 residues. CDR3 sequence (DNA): TGCGCCAGCAGCCTTCCCCGGACAGCACTTTATTTT. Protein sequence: CASSLPRTALYF.

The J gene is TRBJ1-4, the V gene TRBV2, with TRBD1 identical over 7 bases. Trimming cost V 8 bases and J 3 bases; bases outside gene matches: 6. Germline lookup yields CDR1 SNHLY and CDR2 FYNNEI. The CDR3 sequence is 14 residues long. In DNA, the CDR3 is TGTGCCAGCGGACTGGGGACAGCTAATGAAAAACTGTTTTTT. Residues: CASGLGTANEKLFF.

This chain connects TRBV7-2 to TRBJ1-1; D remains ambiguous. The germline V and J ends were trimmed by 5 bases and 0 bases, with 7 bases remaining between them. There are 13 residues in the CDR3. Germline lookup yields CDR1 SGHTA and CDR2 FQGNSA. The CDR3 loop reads CASSVRMNTEAFF. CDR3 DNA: TGTGCCAGCAGCGTACGCATGAACACTGAAGCTTTCTTT.

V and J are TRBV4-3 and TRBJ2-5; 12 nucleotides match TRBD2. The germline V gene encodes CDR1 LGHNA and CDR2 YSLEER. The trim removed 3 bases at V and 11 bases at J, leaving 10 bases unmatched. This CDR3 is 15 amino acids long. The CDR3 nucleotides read TGCGCCAGCAGCCACAGACTAGCGGGAGAAAGTGAGCAGTACTTC. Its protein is CASSHRLAGESEQYF.

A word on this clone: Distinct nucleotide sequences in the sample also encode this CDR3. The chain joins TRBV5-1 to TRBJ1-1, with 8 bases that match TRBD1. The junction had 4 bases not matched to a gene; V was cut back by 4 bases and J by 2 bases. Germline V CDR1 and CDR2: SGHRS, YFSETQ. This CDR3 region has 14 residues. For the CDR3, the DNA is TGCGCCAGCAGCCCGGACAGGGTAAACACTGAAGCTTTCTTT. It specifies CASSPDRVNTEAFF.